The sequence of this T cell receptor (beta chain) was determined in a study of Graves' ophthalmopathy and Graves' hyperthyroidism. The CDR3 covers 14 residues. The ends lost 0 bases at V and 7 bases at J; junction bases unmatched: 6. The germline CDR1 and CDR2 sequences are SGHRS and YFSETQ. Amplification of the TCR beta CDR3 regions used RNA transcripts (as template). The library came from an HTBI-primed first-round RT-PCR and a second-round multiplex PCR. TCRdb processed the multiplex PCR reads anew with MiXCR; each CDR3 protein has one entry. The profile shows hundreds of thousands of distinct CDR3 sequences, roughly 21% of them singletons. This clonotype was detected ten times or more.

This chain connects TRBV5-1 to TRBJ1-2; 7 nucleotides line up with TRBD1. The sample consisted of peripheral blood. The clonotype comes from a woman aged 18-29 years with stable Graves' hyperthyroidism. CDR3 bases: TGCGCCAGCAGCTTGGACAGGGGTTCGGGTGGCTACACCTTC. Amino acid sequence: CASSLDRGSGGYTF.